The 22 T cell receptor beta chains below come from one sample, sequenced in a study of blood T cells in healthy people across ages. A second roughly 6 to 12 cycle PCR used barcoded and J-beta primers. TCRdb fed the 5' RACE reads into MiXCR, producing one record per CDR3 protein. The table shows fewer than 2,000,000 distinct CDR3 sequences, with roughly 32% occurring only once. Sequenced input: blood. Receptors were obtained from a woman younger than 45 in good health.

The chain couples TRBV9 to TRBJ2-5; the D gene could be TRBD1 or TRBD2 (5 bases each). CDR3 length: 12 residues. Germline V lookup: CDR1 SGDLS, CDR2 YYNGEE. Trimming cost V 2 bases and J 11 bases, with 13 bases left between them. The CDR3 loop reads CASSVRDGEQYF. The CDR3, as DNA: TGTGCCAGCAGCGTCCGGGACGGAGAGCAGTACTTC.

This sequence joins TRBV12-3 or TRBV12-4 and TRBJ1-6, with TRBD1 matching 8 bases. There are 15 residues in the CDR3. Trimming took 7 bases from V and 6 from J; bases not matched to a gene: 8. CDR3 residues: CASNPGGSANSPLHF. As DNA, the CDR3 is TGTGCCAGCAACCCAGGGGGCTCGGCTAATTCACCCCTCCACTTT.

This clonotype was picked up a small number of times. This chain links TRBV21-1 with TRBJ1-2; whether TRBD1, the table's D call, matches the DNA was not checked. TRBV21-1 is termed a pseudogene. This CDR3 comprises 17 residues. The CDR3: CASSKGVEQGTNYGYTF. DNA for the CDR3: TGTGCCAGCAGCAAAGGGGTCGAACAGGGTACAAACTATGGCTACACCTTC.

This clonotype was observed a handful of times. This sequence joins TRBV3-1 and TRBJ2-3; 9 bases map to TRBD1. Germline V gene lookup returns CDR1 LGHDT and CDR2 YNNKEL (reference sequence). CDR3 size: 16 residues. Trimming cost V 5 bases and J 5 bases; bases outside gene matches: 11. CDR3 nucleotides: TGTGCCAGCAGCTCCAACAGGGGGCTTAGTTTAGATACGCAGTATTTT. Amino acid sequence: CASSSNRGLSLDTQYF.

The chain is built from TRBV20-1 and TRBJ2-5; D possibly corresponds to TRBD1 (6 bases). The V gene lost 8 bases and the J gene lost 5 bases, with 12 bases spanning the gap. In germline, CDR1 is DFQATT, CDR2 SNEGSKA (reference sequence). The CDR3 length is 11 residues. In nucleotides, the CDR3 is TGCAGTACCGGACAGTTGGAGACCCAGTACTTC. It is translated as CSTGQLETQYF.

To note about this clonotype: This may come from a read error, since a much larger clone is one base off. This chain uses TRBV7-3 with TRBJ2-5, with 10 bases identical to TRBD1. CDR3 length: 14 residues. V shed 5 bases, J shed 2 bases, and the junction held 2 bases outside the gene matches. Germline lookup yields CDR1 SGHTA and CDR2 FQGTGA. The CDR3 loop is CASSADRGQETQYF. As DNA, the CDR3 is TGTGCCAGCAGCGCGGACAGGGGGCAAGAGACCCAGTACTTC.

This clonotype was seen at least ten times. The chain couples TRBV10-3 to TRBJ2-7; tentative D call: TRBD2 (5 bases). The ends were cut back, 5 bases at V and 0 bases at J, with 8 bases in the middle. Germline CDR1 reads ENHRY; CDR2 reads SYGVKD. The CDR3 is 13 amino acids. The DNA for the CDR3 is TGTGCCATCAGTCTAGCACACTCCTACGAGCAGTACTTC. This sequence encodes CAISLAHSYEQYF.

V gene TRBV7-7 combines with J gene TRBJ2-1; TRBD2 aligns across 13 bases. The trim removed 1 base at V and 6 bases at J, leaving 12 bases unmatched. Germline lookup yields CDR1 SSHAT and CDR2 FNYEAQ (reference sequence). This CDR3 has 19 residues. The CDR3 DNA sequence: TGTGCCAGCAGCTTAGGGACTCCGGGACTAGCGGGACCTCCCAATGAGCAGTTCTTC. Residues: CASSLGTPGLAGPPNEQFF. The full variable domain, with the rest looked up from reference TRBV7-7 and TRBJ2-1, is GAGVSQSPRYKVTKRGQDVTLRCDPISSHATLYWYQQALGQGPEFLTYFNYEAQPDKSGLPSDRFSAERPEGSISTLTIQRTEQRDSAMYRCASSLGTPGLAGPPNEQFFGPGTRLTVL.

Only a few counts were recorded for this clonotype. V gene TRBV12-3 or TRBV12-4 combines with J gene TRBJ1-1, with D perhaps TRBD1 (5 bases). This CDR3 spans 16 amino acids. The V and J ends lost 7 bases and 5 bases respectively, with 23 bases between them. The CDR3 protein is CASTPGTITFGTEAFF. CDR3 nucleotide sequence: TGTGCCAGCACCCCCGGGACCATCACGTTCGGAACTGAAGCTTTCTTT.

This clonotype was counted at least ten times. The V and J genes are TRBV12-3 or TRBV12-4 and TRBJ2-3; a weak D match, TRBD1 (5 bases). Trimming removed 3 bases at V and 6 bases at J, with 7 bases between. The CDR3 runs 12 residues. This chain's CDR3 is CASSFSGDTQYF. The CDR3 DNA reads as TGTGCCAGCAGTTTTTCAGGGGATACGCAGTATTTT.

The sample holds a few counts of this clonotype. The chain carries TRBV10-2 and TRBJ2-1, with a tentative D call TRBD1 (6 bases). The CDR3 totals 17 residues. The V end lost 6 bases, the J end lost 4 bases, and 22 bases lay between the germline ends. Looked up from germline, CDR1 is WSHSY and CDR2 is SAAADI. The CDR3 reads CASREGTGLLGYNEQFF. CDR3 DNA: TGCGCCAGCAGAGAGGGAACAGGGCTGCTGGGTTACAATGAGCAGTTCTTC.

This clonotype has more than one count but fewer than ten. The chain joins TRBV28 to TRBJ2-5; TRBD1 is a possible D gene (7 bases). Germline loops: CDR1 MDHEN, CDR2 SYDVKM. This CDR3 contains 15 residues. The ends were cut back, 4 bases at V and 1 base at J, with 13 bases in the middle. CDR3 residues: CASSSEGAGQETQYF. For the CDR3, the DNA is TGTGCCAGCAGTTCGGAGGGGGCTGGCCAAGAGACCCAGTACTTC. The full variable domain, in which reference TRBV28 and TRBJ2-5 provide the parts outside the CDR3, is DVKVTQSSRYLVKRTGEKVFLECVQDMDHENMFWYRQDPGLGLRLIYFSYDVKMKEKGDIPEGYSVSREKKERFSLILESASTNQTSMYLCASSSEGAGQETQYFGPGTRLLVL.

In regard to this clonotype: This may stem from a read error, because a much larger clone lies one nucleotide away. The chain combines TRBV5-1 with TRBJ1-1; possibly TRBD1 for D (6 bases). Germline CDR1 is SGHRS and CDR2 is YFSETQ. The CDR3 totals 14 residues. Trimming removed 3 bases at V and 1 base at J, with 10 bases between. CDR3 coding DNA: TGCGCCAGCAGCTCCAGGGGTTGGAACACTGAAGCTTTCTTT. Protein: CASSSRGWNTEAFF. Variable domain in full (rest from reference TRBV5-1 and TRBJ1-1): KAGVTQTPRYLIKTRGQQVTLSCSPISGHRSVSWYQQTPGQGLQFLFEYFSETQRNKGNFPGRFSGRQFSNSRSEMNVSTLELGDSALYLCASSSRGWNTEAFFGQGTRLTVV.

The gene calls are TRBV12-3 or TRBV12-4 and TRBJ2-5; D possibly corresponds to TRBD1 (6 bases). The J call could be wrong; TRBJ2-7 is a better fit for the DNA end. This CDR3 comprises 17 residues. Here the CDR3 reads CASSLFRPGQTGYEQYF. The CDR3 DNA is TGTGCCAGCAGCCTTTTCCGACCGGGACAAACCGGATACGAGCAGTACTTC.

The CDR3 spells CASSHFTDRREAFF. The CDR3 DNA follows: TGTGCCAGCAGCCACTTCACGGACAGGCGTGAAGCTTTCTTT. The chain recombines TRBV3-1 with TRBJ1-1; TRBD1 aligns across 7 bases. There are 14 residues in the CDR3. J was trimmed by 7 bases and V by 3 bases; bases with no gene match: 8. The germline V gene encodes CDR1 LGHDT and CDR2 YNNKEL (reference sequence). Drawing the rest from reference TRBV3-1 and TRBJ1-1, the complete variable domain is DTAVSQTPKYLVTQMGNDKSIKCEQNLGHDTMYWYKQDSKKFLKIMFSYNNKELIINETVPNRFSPKSPDKAHLNLHINSLELGDSAVYFCASSHFTDRREAFFGQGTRLTVV.

This clonotype was recorded many times. The V and J genes are TRBV10-3 and TRBJ2-7; D is perhaps TRBD2 (5 bases). V lost 11 bases, J lost 6 bases, and 23 bases lay in between. The CDR3 sequence is 14 residues long. CDR1 and CDR2 (germline): ENHRY, SYGVKD. The CDR3 bases are TGTGCCTCGTCGCCCACGGGGTACGATGCCGAGCAGTACTTC. Translating it yields CASSPTGYDAEQYF.

This clonotype has just a few counts. V gene TRBV11-2 combines with J gene TRBJ2-6; D call uncertain. Germline CDR1 SGHAT, CDR2 FQNNGV. V was cut by 1 base and J by 1 base, with 8 bases left in between. This CDR3 is built from 16 residues. The chain's CDR3 is CASSLGTKSGANVLTF. CDR3 nucleotide sequence: TGTGCCAGCAGCTTAGGGACGAAATCTGGGGCCAACGTCCTGACTTTC.

This clonotype was counted only a few times. The CDR3 spells CASSSPTGTSGPTDTQYF. Here the CDR3 DNA reads TGTGCCAGCAGCTCACCTACCGGGACTAGCGGTCCCACAGATACGCAGTATTTT. The chain couples TRBV7-9 to TRBJ2-3; the match to TRBD2 covers 11 bases. The V gene end was trimmed by 4 bases and the J gene end by 2 bases; junction bases not matched to a gene: 11. Per the germline V gene, CDR1 is SEHNR and CDR2 is FQNEAQ (reference sequence). CDR3 length equals 18 residues.

The V and J genes are TRBV5-6 and TRBJ2-5, with TRBD1 as a possible D gene (6 bases). Germline V lookup: CDR1 SGHDT, CDR2 YYEEEE. V dropped 0 bases and J dropped 11 bases, with 14 bases sitting between them. This CDR3 is 13 amino acids long. CDR3: CASSLGGRTEQYF. In DNA, the CDR3 is TGTGCCAGCAGCTTGGGGGGTAGGACAGAGCAGTACTTC.

The chain recombines TRBV9 with TRBJ2-1; 8 positions agree with TRBD2. Germline-derived CDR1 and CDR2 are SGDLS and YYNGEE. The CDR3 covers 15 residues. The V and J ends lost 4 bases and 5 bases, in that order; junction bases with no gene match: 8. CDR3 in amino acids: CASSPRGGRNNEQFF. The CDR3 DNA sequence: TGTGCCAGCAGCCCTCGGGGCGGGAGGAACAATGAGCAGTTCTTC. The whole variable domain, filled in from reference TRBV9 and TRBJ2-1, reads DSGVTQTPKHLITATGQRVTLRCSPRSGDLSVYWYQQSLDQGLQFLIQYYNGEERAKGNILERFSAQQFPDLHSELNLSSLELGDSALYFCASSPRGGRNNEQFFGPGTRLTVL.

V gene TRBV5-1 combines with J gene TRBJ1-2; D gene unclear. V lost 3 bases and J lost 1, with 13 bases in between. The CDR3 runs 15 residues. The germline V gene encodes CDR1 SGHRS and CDR2 YFSETQ. CDR3 protein: CASSWEYAFNYGYTF. CDR3 in DNA: TGCGCCAGCAGCTGGGAATACGCGTTTAACTATGGCTACACCTTC.

This clonotype appeared once. The V and J genes are TRBV27 and TRBJ2-1, with D unresolved. In germline, CDR1 is MNHEY, CDR2 SMNVEV (reference sequence). V was pared by 5 bases and J by 12 bases, with 14 bases between. The CDR3 is 12 amino acids. In DNA, the CDR3 is TGTGCCAGCAGTAATACAGATCTGGTGCAGTTCTTC. It translates to CASSNTDLVQFF.